This entry lists 16 T cell receptor beta chains sequenced from one sample in a study of cytomegalovirus exposure and HLA in healthy donors. The PCR employed 60 Vbeta primers together with 13 Jbeta primers. Assay: immunoSEQ multiplex PCR; the TCRdb copy retains only in-frame clones and omits some. The repertoire holds around 160,000 clones, with over 65% as singletons. The source material was PBMCs. The receptors were gathered from a man in his forties in good health and CMV-seropositive.

V and J are TRBV27 and TRBJ2-4, with TRBD2 matching 16 bases. The CDR3 loop spans 18 amino acids. Germline V gives CDR1 MNHEY, CDR2 SMNVEV (reference sequence). J gave up 7 bases and V 6 bases, and 12 bases lay outside the gene matches. The CDR3 spells CASSYFSGTSGRANIQYF. CDR3 in DNA: TGTGCCAGCAGCTACTTCTCCGGGACTAGCGGGAGGGCGAACATTCAGTACTTC.

The chain recombines TRBV13 with TRBJ2-1, with D perhaps matching TRBD1 (5 bases). From germline, CDR1 is PRHDT and CDR2 FYEKMQ (reference sequence). The V end was cut by 5 bases, the J end by 7 bases, with 18 bases between. The CDR3 consists of 15 residues. This CDR3 reads CASSQSGNLVNEQFF. The CDR3 DNA is TGTGCCAGCAGCCAGTCAGGGAACCTCGTGAATGAGCAGTTCTTC.

V and J are TRBV25-1 and TRBJ2-2; TRBD2 matches 8 bases. This CDR3 region has 16 residues. Germline-derived CDR1 and CDR2 are MGHDK and SYGVNS. The junction had 5 bases not matched to a gene; V was cut back by 3 bases and J by 2 bases. The CDR3 reads CASSEVAGGNTGELFF. The CDR3 DNA reads as TGTGCCAGCAGTGAGGTCGCGGGGGGAAACACCGGGGAGCTGTTTTTT.

V usage is TRBV11-2 and J usage is TRBJ1-1, with a weak D call TRBD1 (6 bases). V lost 1 base and J lost 0, with 12 bases in between. Germline V gene lookup returns CDR1 SGHAT and CDR2 FQNNGV. The CDR3 is made up of 16 amino acids. The CDR3 reads CASSLVTGPLNTEAFF. CDR3 DNA: TGTGCCAGCAGCTTAGTAACAGGGCCTTTGAACACTGAAGCTTTCTTT. Full variable domain (outside the CDR3, taken from reference TRBV11-2 and TRBJ1-1): EAGVAQSPRYKIIEKRQSVAFWCNPISGHATLYWYQQILGQGPKLLIQFQNNGVVDDSQLPKDRFSAERLKGVDSTLKIQPAKLEDSAVYLCASSLVTGPLNTEAFFGQGTRLTVV.

The V gene is TRBV7-6, the J gene TRBJ1-1; 9 bases align to TRBD1. The CDR3 length is 15 residues. Germline V gives CDR1 SGHVS, CDR2 FNYEAQ. V gave up 1 base and J gave up 5 bases; unmatched junction bases: 5. The CDR3 DNA is TGTGCCAGCAGCTTAGGTGGGACAGGGTGGACTGAAGCTTTCTTT. Translation: CASSLGGTGWTEAFF. Looking up the rest from reference TRBV7-6 and TRBJ1-1 gives the full variable domain: GAGVSQSPRYKVTKRGQDVALRCDPISGHVSLYWYRQALGQGPEFLTYFNYEAQQDKSGLPNDRFSAERPEGSISTLTIQRTEQRDSAMYRCASSLGGTGWTEAFFGQGTRLTVV.

This clone was detected a few times. V is TRBV7-9 and J is TRBJ1-5; tentative D call: TRBD1 (5 bases). The V gene lost 5 bases and the J gene lost 8 bases, with 16 bases spanning the gap. Germline CDR1 is SEHNR and CDR2 is FQNEAQ (reference sequence). The CDR3 extends over 14 amino acids. As DNA, the CDR3 is TGTGCCAGCAGCCCATGGGGGGATAGTGAGCCCCAGCATTTT. It codes for CASSPWGDSEPQHF.

This chain joins TRBV29-1 and TRBJ2-3; 9 positions match TRBD1. Germline CDR1 reads SQVTM; CDR2 reads ANQGSEA. CDR3 length: 14 residues. The V gene end was trimmed by 5 bases and the J gene end by 0 bases; junction bases not matched to a gene: 3. The CDR3 protein is CSVPGQGSTDTQYF. The CDR3 DNA sequence: TGCAGCGTTCCCGGACAGGGGAGCACAGATACGCAGTATTTT.

In this sample, this clone turned up a few times. The junction differs from germline at one of its ends, possibly a read error. The chain has TRBV7-6 and TRBJ2-4; D not resolved. The V gene's germline CDR1 is SGHVS and CDR2 FNYEAQ. The CDR3 spans 12 residues. The CDR3 DNA sequence: TGTGCCAGCAGCCCCCTTGAAAACAGTCAGTACTTC. Encoded protein: CASSPLENSQYF.

This clone was observed once. The rearrangement links TRBV2 to TRBJ2-5, with TRBD1 identical over 8 bases. This CDR3 contains 13 residues. The germline gives CDR1 SNHLY, CDR2 FYNNEI. J was trimmed by 2 bases and V by 7 bases; bases with no gene match: 3. In nucleotides, the CDR3 is TGTGCCAGCACCAGGGGGCAGCAAGAGACCCAGTACTTC. Its protein is CASTRGQQETQYF.

This sequence joins TRBV19 and TRBJ1-1; D uncertain. With 0 bases removed from V and 0 bases from J, the gap between germline ends came to 8 bases. The length of the CDR3 is 15 residues. Germline CDR1 is LNHDA and CDR2 is SQIVND (reference sequence). CDR3 in amino acids: CASSIENSMNTEAFF. CDR3 nucleotide sequence: TGTGCCAGTAGTATAGAGAACAGCATGAACACTGAAGCTTTCTTT.

The genes are TRBV2 and TRBJ2-2; TRBD2 aligns across 12 bases. With 3 bases clipped from V and 4 bases from J, the junction kept 6 bases outside the gene matches. The CDR3 extends over 17 amino acids. Germline V gives CDR1 SNHLY, CDR2 FYNNEI. In DNA form, the CDR3 reads TGTGCCAGCAGTGAGGGGCCTAGCGGGAGGGCCACCGGGGAGCTGTTTTTT. It yields the protein CASSEGPSGRATGELFF.

The chain recombines TRBV19 with TRBJ2-1; D is perhaps TRBD2 (6 bases). This CDR3 comprises 13 residues. Trimming shortened V by 5 bases and J by 6 bases, and 11 bases separated the two germline ends. Germline CDR1 LNHDA, CDR2 SQIVND (reference sequence). The CDR3 DNA is TGTGCCAGTAGTTTCGCTAGCGCCAATGAGCAGTTCTTC. Its protein product is CASSFASANEQFF.

The chain recombines TRBV9 with TRBJ2-3; the D is unclear. With 0 bases removed from V and 1 base from J, the gap between germline ends came to 9 bases. From germline, CDR1 is SGDLS and CDR2 YYNGEE. This CDR3 is built from 15 residues. The CDR3 reads CASSVAPEGTDTQYF. The CDR3 bases are TGTGCCAGCAGCGTAGCTCCCGAGGGCACAGATACGCAGTATTTT.

This chain links TRBV7-9 with TRBJ2-5; 12 bases align to TRBD2. The V and J ends lost 3 bases and 4 bases, in that order; junction bases with no gene match: 6. CDR3 size: 16 residues. Germline V gene data show CDR1 as SEHNR and CDR2 as FQNEAQ (reference sequence). CDR3 residues: CASSLTSGSGGETQYF. The CDR3 nucleotides read TGTGCCAGCAGCTTGACTAGCGGGAGTGGAGGAGAGACCCAGTACTTC.

The chain carries TRBV11-2 and TRBJ2-3; D is uncertain. The V gene's germline CDR1 is SGHAT and CDR2 FQNNGV. The CDR3 extends over 13 amino acids. V lost 0 bases and J lost 6, with 7 bases in between. The CDR3 DNA reads as TGTGCCAGCAGCTTAGACCAGGCTGATACGCAGTATTTT. Protein sequence: CASSLDQADTQYF.

V and J are TRBV27 and TRBJ2-7, with D perhaps TRBD1 (5 bases). This CDR3 has 12 amino acids. Between the trimmed V and J ends, which lost 7 bases and 5 bases, there was a span of 12 bases. Germline CDR1 MNHEY, CDR2 SMNVEV (reference sequence). CDR3 sequence reads: CASISPGNEQYF. CDR3 nucleotide sequence: TGTGCCAGCATCTCCCCAGGGAACGAGCAGTACTTC.